These 32 T cell receptor beta chains share one sample of origin, sequenced in a study of CD8 T cells in ankylosing spondylitis. MiXCR, run by TCRdb on the 5' RACE reads, gives a single entry per CDR3 protein. In the table there are tens of thousands of distinct CDR3 sequences, around 30% of which are singletons. The sequenced sample consisted of blood, either unsorted or a sorted T cell fraction (not recorded which). These TCRs come from a male donor with ankylosing spondylitis or in good health (not recorded which).

The chain carries TRBV6-4 and TRBJ2-2; D tentatively reads TRBD1 or TRBD2 (6 bases each). The CDR3 has 16 amino acids. The germline CDR1 and CDR2 sequences are MRHNA and SNTAGT. V was trimmed by 3 bases and J by 1 base, leaving 12 bases between them. The CDR3 sequence: CASSENGGLNTGELFF. The CDR3 nucleotides are TGTGCCAGCAGTGAGAATGGGGGGCTGAACACCGGGGAGCTGTTTTTT.

This clonotype was counted between two and nine times. The chain carries TRBV24-1 and TRBJ1-1, with D uncertain. Germline lookup yields CDR1 KGHDR and CDR2 SFDVKD. Trimming removed 8 bases at V and 8 bases at J, with 8 bases between. The CDR3 spans 10 residues. CDR3 residues: CATNLFEAFF. In DNA form, the CDR3 reads TGTGCCACCAATCTTTTCGAAGCTTTCTTT.

The genes are TRBV5-1 and TRBJ1-1, with D possibly matching TRBD1 (5 bases). The V gene's germline CDR1 is SGHRS and CDR2 YFSETQ. With 3 bases removed from V and 0 bases from J, the gap between germline ends came to 9 bases. CDR3 length: 14 amino acids. The CDR3 sequence: CASSWGGMNTEAFF. The CDR3, as DNA: TGCGCCAGCAGCTGGGGGGGGATGAACACTGAAGCTTTCTTT.

This sequence joins TRBV27 and TRBJ2-1; D may be TRBD2 (6 bases). Deletions cut 3 bases from V and 1 base from J, with 16 bases between. The CDR3 loop spans 17 amino acids. The germline V gene has CDR1 MNHEY and CDR2 SMNVEV (reference sequence). The CDR3: CASSFTRGEVSYNEQFF. DNA for the CDR3: TGTGCCAGCAGTTTTACTAGAGGGGAGGTTTCCTACAATGAGCAGTTCTTC.

In nucleotides, the CDR3 is TGTGCCAGCAGCTTTCGTAGCGGGAGAGCCTACGAGCAGTACTTC. Encoded protein: CASSFRSGRAYEQYF. The V gene is TRBV5-6, the J gene TRBJ2-7; the match to TRBD2 covers 9 bases. The CDR3 is 15 residues long. Germline CDR1 reads SGHDT; CDR2 reads YYEEEE. V lost 2 bases and J lost 2; bases outside the gene matches: 5.

This clonotype was observed a few times. Written as DNA, the CDR3 is TGCAGTGCTCAAGGACCAAAAAGTTACAATGAGCAGTTCTTC. Translating it yields CSAQGPKSYNEQFF. This sequence joins TRBV20-1 and TRBJ2-1; D is undetermined. Trimming cost V 5 bases and J 4 bases, with 15 bases left between them. The germline V gene encodes CDR1 DFQATT and CDR2 SNEGSKA (reference sequence). This CDR3 is built from 14 residues.

The sample holds a few counts of this clonotype. V is TRBV20-1 and J is TRBJ2-7; D is tentatively TRBD1 or TRBD2 (5 bases each). Germline lookup yields CDR1 DFQATT and CDR2 SNEGSKA (reference sequence). The V gene lost 2 bases and the J gene lost 3 bases, with 11 bases spanning the gap. The CDR3 runs to 13 residues. CDR3 in DNA: TGCAGTGCTAGAAGGGACGAAAGCTACGAGCAGTACGTC. As protein: CSARRDESYEQYV.

This clonotype showed up just a few times. The gene calls are TRBV20-1 and TRBJ2-7; 11 nucleotides line up with TRBD2. Germline V gives CDR1 DFQATT, CDR2 SNEGSKA (reference sequence). Germline trimming cut 3 bases from V and 12 bases from J; bases unmatched to any gene: 22. CDR3 length: 17 amino acids. Here the CDR3 DNA reads TGCAGTGCTAGCAGTAGCGGGGGGGCCGCTATTCCTTTTCTTCCGTACGTC. Its translation is CSASSSGGAAIPFLPYV.

This clonotype was seen more than once but under ten times. CDR3 sequence reads: CAISEGLKVEQFF. For the CDR3, the DNA is TGTGCCATCAGTGAAGGGCTAAAAGTTGAGCAGTTCTTC. The chain is built from TRBV10-3 and TRBJ2-1; D is uncertain. Germline V gene data show CDR1 as ENHRY and CDR2 as SYGVKD. This CDR3 has 13 residues. The V and J ends lost 3 bases and 9 bases respectively, with 12 bases between them.

The V gene is TRBV20-1, the J gene TRBJ2-3, with D unclear. Germline assignment: CDR1 DFQATT and CDR2 SNEGSKA (reference sequence). Trimming stripped 6 bases from V and 2 bases from J, with 12 bases between. This CDR3 is 13 amino acids long. In DNA, the CDR3 is TGCAGTGCCATCGTCGAGTCCACAGATACGCAGTATTTT. Amino acids: CSAIVESTDTQYF.

The rearrangement links TRBV18 to TRBJ2-7, with D maybe TRBD2 (5 bases). V was trimmed by 3 bases and J by 2 bases, leaving 11 bases between them. From germline, CDR1 is KGHSH and CDR2 LQKENI. This CDR3 comprises 14 residues. The CDR3 sequence: CASSPRTQAYEQYF. DNA for the CDR3: TGTGCCAGCTCACCCAGGACTCAAGCCTACGAGCAGTACTTC.

This chain joins TRBV7-8 and TRBJ1-2; 7 bases line up with TRBD1. The junction had 8 bases not matched to a gene; V was cut back by 5 bases and J by 8 bases. Germline V lookup: CDR1 SGHVS, CDR2 FQNEAQ. The CDR3 extends over 13 amino acids. The CDR3 DNA sequence: TGTGCCAGCAGCCTAAGACAGGGCGGGGGCTACACCTTC. Its protein product is CASSLRQGGGYTF.

The chain uses TRBV5-5 and TRBJ1-2, with D unclear. CDR1 is SGHKS, CDR2 YYEKEE, per germline (reference sequence). The V gene lost 0 bases and the J gene lost 4 bases, with 10 bases spanning the gap. The CDR3 length is 14 residues. The CDR3 is CASSLESARYGYTF. The CDR3, as DNA: TGTGCCAGCAGCTTGGAGAGCGCTCGCTATGGCTACACCTTC.

The chain is built from TRBV18 and TRBJ2-5; D is perhaps TRBD2 (6 bases). Deletions cut 5 bases from V and 3 bases from J, with 13 bases between. The CDR3 extends over 14 amino acids. From germline, CDR1 is KGHSH and CDR2 LQKENI. CDR3 bases: TGTGCCAGCTCATGGTTCGGGGGAAAAGAGACCCAGTACTTC. It encodes CASSWFGGKETQYF.

This chain connects TRBV5-1 to TRBJ2-2; 8 bases match TRBD1. There are 13 residues in the CDR3. CDR1 is SGHRS and CDR2 is YFSETQ in the germline V gene. J was trimmed by 7 bases and V by 4 bases; bases with no gene match: 3. The CDR3 here is CASSVQGDGELFF. In DNA form, the CDR3 reads TGCGCCAGCAGCGTACAGGGGGACGGGGAGCTGTTTTTT.

Only a few counts were recorded for this clonotype. The chain recombines TRBV7-2 with TRBJ2-3, with D unresolved. This CDR3 contains 13 residues. Germline V CDR1 and CDR2: SGHTA, FQGNSA. The V end lost 1 base, the J end lost 4 bases, and 6 bases lay between the germline ends. CDR3 loop: CASSLGYSDTQYF. The DNA of the CDR3 is TGTGCCAGCAGCTTAGGGTACTCAGATACGCAGTATTTT.

This clonotype has just a few counts. The chain uses TRBV7-9 and TRBJ1-5; D is unresolved. V dropped 0 bases and J dropped 0 bases, with 3 bases sitting between them. The CDR3 spans 14 residues. The germline CDR1 and CDR2 sequences are SEHNR and FQNEAQ (reference sequence). The CDR3 region has the DNA TGTGCCAGCAGCTTAGCCATTAGCAATCAGCCCCAGCATTTT. This translates into CASSLAISNQPQHF.

The chain employs TRBV7-6 and TRBJ2-3; D gene ambiguous. The CDR3 covers 12 residues. V dropped 4 bases and J dropped 2 bases, with 4 bases sitting between them. The germline V gene has CDR1 SGHVS and CDR2 FNYEAQ. Here the CDR3 DNA reads TGTGCCAGCAGCTCCGTCACAGATACGCAGTATTTT. Residues: CASSSVTDTQYF. The full variable domain, with the rest looked up from reference TRBV7-6 and TRBJ2-3, is GAGVSQSPRYKVTKRGQDVALRCDPISGHVSLYWYRQALGQGPEFLTYFNYEAQQDKSGLPNDRFSAERPEGSISTLTIQRTEQRDSAMYRCASSSVTDTQYFGPGTRLTVL.

V usage is TRBV12-3 or TRBV12-4 and J usage is TRBJ1-1; D remains unclear. Trimming stripped 6 bases from V and 3 bases from J, with 8 bases between. The length of the CDR3 is 12 residues. The DNA of the CDR3 is TGTGCCAGCAGGAACACGGACACTGAAGCTTTCTTT. Translated: CASRNTDTEAFF.

This clonotype has a single count. The chain carries TRBV12-3 or TRBV12-4 and TRBJ1-6; D unresolved. The CDR3 loop spans 13 amino acids. V was trimmed by 4 bases and J by 0 bases, leaving 1 base between them. For the CDR3, the DNA is TGTGCCAGCAGTTACTCCTATAATTCACCCCTCCACTTT. Protein sequence: CASSYSYNSPLHF.

The sample holds many counts of this clonotype. This rearrangement joins TRBV5-5 to TRBJ2-3, with a tentative D call TRBD2 (7 bases). The CDR3 consists of 17 residues. V was pared by 2 bases and J by 2 bases, with 18 bases between. The V gene's germline CDR1 is SGHKS and CDR2 YYEKEE (reference sequence). The CDR3 loop is CASSFPRGGAPTDTQYF. The CDR3 DNA is TGTGCCAGCAGCTTCCCAAGGGGGGGGGCCCCCACAGATACGCAGTATTTT. Using reference TRBV5-5 and TRBJ2-3 for the parts outside the CDR3, the full variable domain is DAGVTQSPTHLIKTRGQQVTLRCSPISGHKSVSWYQQVLGQGPQFIFQYYEKEERGRGNFPDRFSARQFPNYSSELNVNALLLGDSALYLCASSFPRGGAPTDTQYFGPGTRLTVL.

This clonotype was observed a handful of times. The rearrangement links TRBV29-1 to TRBJ2-1, with 8 bases that match TRBD2. The CDR3 is 15 residues long. J lost 5 bases, V lost 0 bases, and 6 bases had no gene match. The germline gives CDR1 SQVTM, CDR2 ANQGSEA. CDR3 sequence (DNA): TGCAGCGTTGAAGATATTACTAGCGGAGACAATGAGCAGTTCTTC. Protein: CSVEDITSGDNEQFF.

The chain uses TRBV29-1 and TRBJ2-3; D possibly corresponds to TRBD1 (5 bases). The CDR3 is 11 residues long. The germline V gene has CDR1 SQVTM and CDR2 ANQGSEA. Trimming pared 8 bases from V and 6 bases from J, leaving 12 bases between. The CDR3 coding sequence is TGCAGCATCCAACCAGGGGATACGCAGTATTTT. Protein product: CSIQPGDTQYF.

This clonotype has at least ten counts. The chain combines TRBV29-1 with TRBJ2-2; 11 positions agree with TRBD1. This CDR3 has 16 amino acids. V gave up 0 bases and J gave up 6 bases; unmatched junction bases: 6. Germline V gives CDR1 SQVTM, CDR2 ANQGSEA. CDR3 region: CSVEDPRTGGPGELFF. CDR3 sequence (DNA): TGCAGCGTTGAAGATCCCCGGACAGGGGGCCCCGGGGAGCTGTTTTTT.

This chain joins TRBV20-1 and TRBJ2-7; 10 bases agree with TRBD2. The V segment lost 0 bases and the J segment 3 bases; nucleotides outside the gene matches: 5. Germline V CDR1 and CDR2: DFQATT, SNEGSKA (reference sequence). The CDR3 is 15 amino acids. CDR3 sequence: CSARDPLAGSYEQYF. CDR3 bases: TGCAGTGCTAGAGATCCACTAGCGGGAAGCTACGAGCAGTACTTC.

The chain recombines TRBV28 with TRBJ2-1; TRBD2 aligns across 8 bases. Germline V gene sequence: CDR1 MDHEN, CDR2 SYDVKM. V lost 7 bases, J lost 5 bases, and 10 bases stayed unmatched. The CDR3 totals 15 residues. CDR3 region: CASIHVAGQNNEQFF. CDR3 DNA: TGTGCCAGCATTCACGTAGCGGGGCAGAACAATGAGCAGTTCTTC.

This chain links TRBV3-1 with TRBJ2-5, with unresolved D. This CDR3 comprises 18 residues. Trimming removed 0 bases from V and 2 bases from J, with 19 bases in between. In germline, CDR1 is LGHDT, CDR2 YNNKEL (reference sequence). In DNA form, the CDR3 reads TGTGCCAGCAGCCAAGAGAGTCGCCTTTGGACCTCACAAGAGACCCAGTACTTC. This sequence encodes CASSQESRLWTSQETQYF.

In this sample, this clonotype turned up many times. The CDR3 loop reads CATSDSINTGELFF. The DNA for the CDR3 is TGTGCCACCAGTGATTCCATCAACACCGGGGAGCTGTTTTTT. The V and J genes are TRBV24-1 and TRBJ2-2; D is undetermined. The CDR3 loop spans 14 amino acids. The ends were cut back, 2 bases at V and 2 bases at J, with 5 bases in the middle. Germline V lookup: CDR1 KGHDR, CDR2 SFDVKD.

This clonotype was counted ten times or more. CDR3 DNA: TGCGCCAGCAGCCAAGAGGCGGCACAACAACTCAATTCACCCCTCCACTTT. Its translation is CASSQEAAQQLNSPLHF. V usage is TRBV4-1 and J usage is TRBJ1-6; no clear D. The germline CDR1 and CDR2 sequences are MGHRA and YSYEKL. Trimming shortened V by 0 bases and J by 7 bases, and 16 bases separated the two germline ends. This CDR3 is 17 amino acids long.

The gene calls are TRBV18 and TRBJ1-3; possible D gene TRBD1, 5 bases. The CDR3 is 16 residues long. The V gene's germline CDR1 is KGHSH and CDR2 LQKENI. The germline V and J ends were trimmed by 0 bases and 0 bases, with 9 bases remaining between them. The CDR3 DNA sequence: TGTGCCAGCTCACCACCGGGGGATTACTCTGGAAACACCATATATTTT. Translated: CASSPPGDYSGNTIYF.

The chain links TRBV5-1 to TRBJ2-3; 8 bases match TRBD2. After removal of 1 base from V and 2 bases from J, the junction contained 6 bases not matched to a gene. The germline V gene has CDR1 SGHRS and CDR2 YFSETQ. CDR3 length: 16 amino acids. CDR3 nucleotide sequence: TGCGCCAGCAGCTTGCTACTAGCGGAAACCACAGATACGCAGTATTTT. This codes for CASSLLLAETTDTQYF.

The rearrangement uses TRBV29-1 and TRBJ2-6; D may be TRBD2 (5 bases). The V gene lost 7 bases and the J gene lost 1 base, with 8 bases spanning the gap. CDR1 is SQVTM, CDR2 ANQGSEA, per germline. There are 13 residues in the CDR3. For the CDR3, the DNA is TGCAGCGGGGAGATTTCTGGGGCCAACGTCCTGACTTTC. This sequence encodes CSGEISGANVLTF.